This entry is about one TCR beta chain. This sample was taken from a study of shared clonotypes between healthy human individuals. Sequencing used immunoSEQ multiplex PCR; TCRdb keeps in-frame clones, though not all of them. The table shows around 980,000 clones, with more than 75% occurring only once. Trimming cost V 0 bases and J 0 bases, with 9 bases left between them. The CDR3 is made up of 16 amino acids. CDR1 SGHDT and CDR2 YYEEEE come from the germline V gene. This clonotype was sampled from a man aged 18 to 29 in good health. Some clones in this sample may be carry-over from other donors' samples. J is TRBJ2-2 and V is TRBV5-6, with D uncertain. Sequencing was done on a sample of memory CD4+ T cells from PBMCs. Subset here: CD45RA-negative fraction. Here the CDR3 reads CASSLGGPSNTGELFF. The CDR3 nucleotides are TGTGCCAGCAGCTTGGGGGGTCCCTCGAACACCGGGGAGCTGTTTTTT.